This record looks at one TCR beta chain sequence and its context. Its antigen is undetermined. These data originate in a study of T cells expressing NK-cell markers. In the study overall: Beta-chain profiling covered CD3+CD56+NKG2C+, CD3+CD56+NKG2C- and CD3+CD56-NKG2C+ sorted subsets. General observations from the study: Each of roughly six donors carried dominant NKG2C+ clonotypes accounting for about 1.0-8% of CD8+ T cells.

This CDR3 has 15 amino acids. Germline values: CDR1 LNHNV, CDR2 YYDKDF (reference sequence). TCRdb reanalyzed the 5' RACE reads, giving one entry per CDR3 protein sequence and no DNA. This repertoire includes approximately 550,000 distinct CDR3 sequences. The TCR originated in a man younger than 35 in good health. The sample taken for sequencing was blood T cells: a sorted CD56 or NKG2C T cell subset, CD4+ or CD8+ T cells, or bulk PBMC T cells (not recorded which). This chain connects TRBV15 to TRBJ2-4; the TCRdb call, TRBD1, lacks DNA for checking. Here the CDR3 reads CATSRDRGTENIQYF. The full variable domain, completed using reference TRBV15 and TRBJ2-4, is DAMVIQNPRYQVTQFGKPVTLSCSQTLNHNVMYWYQQKSSQAPKLLFHYYDKDFNNEADTPDNFQSRRPNTSFCFLDIRSPGLGDTAMYLCATSRDRGTENIQYFGAGTRLSVL.